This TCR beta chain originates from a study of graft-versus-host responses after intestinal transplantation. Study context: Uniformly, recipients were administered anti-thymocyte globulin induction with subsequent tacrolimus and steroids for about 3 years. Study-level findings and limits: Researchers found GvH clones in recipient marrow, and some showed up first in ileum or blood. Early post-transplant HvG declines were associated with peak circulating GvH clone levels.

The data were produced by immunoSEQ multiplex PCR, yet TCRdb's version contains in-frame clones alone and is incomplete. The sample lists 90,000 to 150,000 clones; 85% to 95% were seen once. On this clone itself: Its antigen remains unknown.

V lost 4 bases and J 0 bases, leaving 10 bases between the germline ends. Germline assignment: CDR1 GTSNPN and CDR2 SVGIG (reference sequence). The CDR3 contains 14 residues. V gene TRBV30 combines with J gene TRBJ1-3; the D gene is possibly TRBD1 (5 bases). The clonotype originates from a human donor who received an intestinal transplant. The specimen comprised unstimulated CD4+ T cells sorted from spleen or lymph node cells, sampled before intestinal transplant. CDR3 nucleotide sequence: TGTGCCTGGAAAAAGCAGGGCTCTGGAAACACCATATATTTT. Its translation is CAWKKQGSGNTIYF.